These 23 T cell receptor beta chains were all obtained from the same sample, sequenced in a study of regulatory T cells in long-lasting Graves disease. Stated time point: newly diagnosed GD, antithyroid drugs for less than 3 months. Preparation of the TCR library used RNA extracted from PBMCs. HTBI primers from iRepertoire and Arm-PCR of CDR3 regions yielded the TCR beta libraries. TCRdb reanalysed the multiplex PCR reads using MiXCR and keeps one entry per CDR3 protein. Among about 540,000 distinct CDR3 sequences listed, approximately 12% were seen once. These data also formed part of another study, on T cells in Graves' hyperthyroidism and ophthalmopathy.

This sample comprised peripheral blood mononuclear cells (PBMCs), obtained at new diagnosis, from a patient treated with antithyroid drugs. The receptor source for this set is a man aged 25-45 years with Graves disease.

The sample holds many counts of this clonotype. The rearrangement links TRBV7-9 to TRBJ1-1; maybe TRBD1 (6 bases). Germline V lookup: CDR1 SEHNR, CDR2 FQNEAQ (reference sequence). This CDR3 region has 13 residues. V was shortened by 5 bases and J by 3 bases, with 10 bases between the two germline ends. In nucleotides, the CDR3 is TGTGCCAGCAGCCTCCGGACAGACACTGAAGCTTTCTTT. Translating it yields CASSLRTDTEAFF.

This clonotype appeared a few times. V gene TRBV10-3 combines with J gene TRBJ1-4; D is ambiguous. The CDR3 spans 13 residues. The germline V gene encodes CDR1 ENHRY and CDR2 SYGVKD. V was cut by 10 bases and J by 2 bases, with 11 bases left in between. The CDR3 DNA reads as TGTGCCACCTCGGAGGCCACTAATGAAAAACTGTTTTTT. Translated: CATSEATNEKLFF.

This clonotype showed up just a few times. This CDR3 reads CAWSVRQTSGISSYEQYF. CDR3 coding DNA: TGTGCCTGGAGTGTACGCCAGACTAGCGGGATATCCTCCTACGAGCAGTACTTC. The chain carries TRBV30 and TRBJ2-7; 11 bases map to TRBD2. The V gene end was trimmed by 0 bases and the J gene end by 0 bases; junction bases not matched to a gene: 10. In germline, CDR1 is GTSNPN, CDR2 SVGIG (reference sequence). This CDR3 region has 18 residues.

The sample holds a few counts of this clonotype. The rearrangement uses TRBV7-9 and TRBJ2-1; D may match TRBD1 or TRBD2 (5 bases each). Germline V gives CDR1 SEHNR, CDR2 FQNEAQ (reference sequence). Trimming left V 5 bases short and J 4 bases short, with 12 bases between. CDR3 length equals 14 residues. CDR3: CASSEGTAYNEQFF. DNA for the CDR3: TGTGCCAGCAGCGAGGGGACCGCATACAATGAGCAGTTCTTC. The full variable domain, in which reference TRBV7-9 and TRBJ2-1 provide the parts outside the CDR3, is DTGVSQNPRHKITKRGQNVTFRCDPISEHNRLYWYRQTLGQGPEFLTYFQNEAQLEKSRLLSDRFSAERPKGSFSTLEIQRTEQGDSAMYLCASSEGTAYNEQFFGPGTRLTVL.

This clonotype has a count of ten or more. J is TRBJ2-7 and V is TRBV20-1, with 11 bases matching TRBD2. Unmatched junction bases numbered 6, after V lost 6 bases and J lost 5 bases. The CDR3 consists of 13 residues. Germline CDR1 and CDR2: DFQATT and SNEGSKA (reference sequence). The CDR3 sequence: CSATTSGGHEQYF. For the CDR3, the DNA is TGCAGTGCGACTACTAGCGGGGGCCACGAGCAGTACTTC.

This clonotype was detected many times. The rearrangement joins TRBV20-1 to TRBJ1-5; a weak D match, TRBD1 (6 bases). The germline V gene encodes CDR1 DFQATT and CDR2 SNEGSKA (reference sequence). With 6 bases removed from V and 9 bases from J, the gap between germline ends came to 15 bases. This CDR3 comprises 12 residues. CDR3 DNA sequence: TGCAGTGCCGCGGGGGGCCTAGGGCCCCAGCATTTT. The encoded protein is CSAAGGLGPQHF.

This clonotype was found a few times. This CDR3 reads CASQVSFGQTFNYGYTF. CDR3 DNA: TGTGCCAGCCAAGTTTCCTTCGGACAGACGTTTAACTATGGCTACACCTTC. The chain links TRBV6-1 to TRBJ1-2; the D gene is possibly TRBD1 (6 bases). The CDR3 runs 17 residues. Germline CDR1 reads MNHNS; CDR2 reads SASEGT. V was pared by 8 bases and J by 1 base, with 23 bases between.

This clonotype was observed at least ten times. CDR3 DNA: TGTGCCAGCAGTTACGAGGCTCTCCAAGAGACCCAGTACTTC. Translating it yields CASSYEALQETQYF. The genes are TRBV6-2 or TRBV6-3 and TRBJ2-5; D uncertain. Germline lookup yields CDR1 MNHEY and CDR2 SVGEGT. The CDR3 has 14 residues. With 2 bases removed from V and 1 base from J, the gap between germline ends came to 8 bases.

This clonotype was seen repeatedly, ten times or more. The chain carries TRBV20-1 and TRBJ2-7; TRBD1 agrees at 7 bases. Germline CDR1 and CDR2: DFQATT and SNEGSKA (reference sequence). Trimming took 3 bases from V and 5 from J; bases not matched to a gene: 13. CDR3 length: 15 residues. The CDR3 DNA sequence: TGCAGTGCTAGTTCCCTCGACAGGGTAACGGACGAGCAGTACTTC. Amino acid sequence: CSASSLDRVTDEQYF.

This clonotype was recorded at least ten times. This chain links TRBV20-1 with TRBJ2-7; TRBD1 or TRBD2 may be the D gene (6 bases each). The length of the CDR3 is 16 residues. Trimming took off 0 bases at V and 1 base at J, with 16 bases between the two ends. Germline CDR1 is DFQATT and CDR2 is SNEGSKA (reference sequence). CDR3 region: CSARDMAGQLSYEQYF. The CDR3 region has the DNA TGCAGTGCTAGAGATATGGCGGGACAATTATCCTACGAGCAGTACTTC.

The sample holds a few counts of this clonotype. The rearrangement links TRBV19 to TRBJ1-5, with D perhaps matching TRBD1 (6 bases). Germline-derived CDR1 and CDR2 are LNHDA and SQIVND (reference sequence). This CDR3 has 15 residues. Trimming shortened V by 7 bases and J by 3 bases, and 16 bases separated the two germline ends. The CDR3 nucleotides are TGTGCCAGTAAGGCTTGGCAGGGGAACAATCAGCCCCAGCATTTT. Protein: CASKAWQGNNQPQHF.

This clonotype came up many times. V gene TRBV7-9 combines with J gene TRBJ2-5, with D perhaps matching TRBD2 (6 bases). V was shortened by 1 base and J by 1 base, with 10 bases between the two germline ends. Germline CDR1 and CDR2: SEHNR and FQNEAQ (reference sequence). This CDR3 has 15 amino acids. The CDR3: CASSLGGDLQETQYF. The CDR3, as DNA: TGTGCCAGCAGCTTAGGGGGGGACCTCCAAGAGACCCAGTACTTC.

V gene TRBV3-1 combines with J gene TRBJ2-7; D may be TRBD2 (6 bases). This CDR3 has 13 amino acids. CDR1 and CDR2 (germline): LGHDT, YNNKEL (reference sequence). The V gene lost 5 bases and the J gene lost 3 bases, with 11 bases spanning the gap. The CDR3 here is CASSSASVYEQYF. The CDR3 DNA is TGTGCCAGCAGCTCTGCTAGCGTCTACGAGCAGTACTTC.

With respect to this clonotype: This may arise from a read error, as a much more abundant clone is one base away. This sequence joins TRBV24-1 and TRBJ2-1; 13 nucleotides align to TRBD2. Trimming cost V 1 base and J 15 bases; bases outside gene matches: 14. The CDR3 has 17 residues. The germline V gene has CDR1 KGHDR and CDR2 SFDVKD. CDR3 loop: CATSDFRGGTSGIGRFF. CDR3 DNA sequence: TGTGCCACCAGTGATTTTCGGGGGGGGACTAGCGGGATCGGTCGGTTCTTC.

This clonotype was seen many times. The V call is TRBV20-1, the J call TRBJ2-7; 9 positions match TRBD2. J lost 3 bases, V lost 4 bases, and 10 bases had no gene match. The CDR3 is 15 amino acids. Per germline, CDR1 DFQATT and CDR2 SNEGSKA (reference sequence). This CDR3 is CSATAAAGGHYEQYF. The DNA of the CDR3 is TGCAGTGCTACCGCCGCAGCGGGAGGCCACTACGAGCAGTACTTC.

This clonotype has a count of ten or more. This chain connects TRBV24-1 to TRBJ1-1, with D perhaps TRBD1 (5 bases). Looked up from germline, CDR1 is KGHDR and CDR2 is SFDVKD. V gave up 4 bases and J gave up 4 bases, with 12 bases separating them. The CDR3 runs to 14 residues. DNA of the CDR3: TGTGCCACCAGTGACTCGACAGCAGTCACTGAAGCTTTCTTT. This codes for CATSDSTAVTEAFF.

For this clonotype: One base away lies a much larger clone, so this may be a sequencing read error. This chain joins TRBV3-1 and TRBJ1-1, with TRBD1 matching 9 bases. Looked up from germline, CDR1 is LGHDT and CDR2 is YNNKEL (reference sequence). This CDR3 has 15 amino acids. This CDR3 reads CAGSQGDRELRSAFF. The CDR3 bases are TGTGCCGGCAGCCAAGGGGACAGGGAGCTCAGGTCAGCTTTCTTT.

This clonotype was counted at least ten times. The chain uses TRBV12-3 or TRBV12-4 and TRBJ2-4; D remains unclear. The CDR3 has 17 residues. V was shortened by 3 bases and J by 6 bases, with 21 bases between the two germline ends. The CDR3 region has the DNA TGTGCCAGCAGTTTTCCAGCTTCCGGGCCTAAGGGAAACATTCAGTACTTC. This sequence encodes CASSFPASGPKGNIQYF.

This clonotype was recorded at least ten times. CDR3 sequence: CASIKAGRGITDTQYF. The CDR3 coding sequence is TGTGCCAGCATCAAAGCCGGCAGAGGGATCACAGATACGCAGTATTTT. V and J are TRBV2 and TRBJ2-3; possibly TRBD2 for D (5 bases). Germline V gene lookup returns CDR1 SNHLY and CDR2 FYNNEI. CDR3 size: 16 residues. The V and J ends lost 7 bases and 2 bases respectively, with 19 bases between them.

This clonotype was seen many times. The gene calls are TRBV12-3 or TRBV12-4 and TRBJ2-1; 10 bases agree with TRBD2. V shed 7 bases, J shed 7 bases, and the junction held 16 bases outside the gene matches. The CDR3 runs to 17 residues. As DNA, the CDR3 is TGTGCCAGCACCGCACTAGCGGGACATGAAAGGGTGAATGAGCAGTTCTTC. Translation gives CASTALAGHERVNEQFF.

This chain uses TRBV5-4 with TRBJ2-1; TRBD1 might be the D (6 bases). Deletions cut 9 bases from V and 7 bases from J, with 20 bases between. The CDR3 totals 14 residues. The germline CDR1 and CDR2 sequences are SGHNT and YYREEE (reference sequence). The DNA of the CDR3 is TGTGCCATAACTCCGGGACAAAGAGTAAATGAGCAGTTCTTC. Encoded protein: CAITPGQRVNEQFF.

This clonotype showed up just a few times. CDR3 nucleotide sequence: TGTGCCAGTAGAAAGGGGGACATCATCTCTGGGGCCAACGTCCTGACTTTC. It is translated as CASRKGDIISGANVLTF. The chain carries TRBV19 and TRBJ2-6, with TRBD1 as a possible D gene (6 bases). Looked up from germline, CDR1 is LNHDA and CDR2 is SQIVND (reference sequence). The CDR3 extends over 17 amino acids. V lost 6 bases and J lost 0, with 15 bases in between.

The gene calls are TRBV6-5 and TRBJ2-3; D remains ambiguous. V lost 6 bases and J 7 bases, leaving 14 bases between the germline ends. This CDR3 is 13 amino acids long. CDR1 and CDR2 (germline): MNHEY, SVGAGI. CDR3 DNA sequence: TGTGCCAGCAGATACGAATTAAGCAATACGCAGTATTTT. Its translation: CASRYELSNTQYF.